The subject of this entry is one T cell receptor beta chain. Its cognate antigen is unknown. This record belongs to a study of cytomegalovirus exposure and HLA in healthy donors. Study-level points and caveats: Researchers had no immune exposure information except CMV serostatus available. Among the sequence variants, a highly shared cluster was likely an artifact of sequencing.

V trimming: 7 bases; J trimming: 7 bases; junction bases outside the gene matches: 10. This CDR3 is built from 14 residues. Germline CDR1 and CDR2: LNHDA and SQIVND (reference sequence). PCR was performed using 60 Vbeta and 13 Jbeta primers. Clones were sequenced by immunoSEQ multiplex PCR, and TCRdb holds only the in-frame ones, with some missing. The table records tens of thousands of clones, 72% of them present only once. The source material was PBMCs. V and J are TRBV19 and TRBJ1-2, with 9 bases identical to TRBD1. The source of this sequence is a middle-aged woman in good health and CMV-seropositive. The CDR3 bases are TGTGCCAGTACCCTTCGGACAGGGGAAGGTGGCTACACCTTC. Its protein is CASTLRTGEGGYTF.